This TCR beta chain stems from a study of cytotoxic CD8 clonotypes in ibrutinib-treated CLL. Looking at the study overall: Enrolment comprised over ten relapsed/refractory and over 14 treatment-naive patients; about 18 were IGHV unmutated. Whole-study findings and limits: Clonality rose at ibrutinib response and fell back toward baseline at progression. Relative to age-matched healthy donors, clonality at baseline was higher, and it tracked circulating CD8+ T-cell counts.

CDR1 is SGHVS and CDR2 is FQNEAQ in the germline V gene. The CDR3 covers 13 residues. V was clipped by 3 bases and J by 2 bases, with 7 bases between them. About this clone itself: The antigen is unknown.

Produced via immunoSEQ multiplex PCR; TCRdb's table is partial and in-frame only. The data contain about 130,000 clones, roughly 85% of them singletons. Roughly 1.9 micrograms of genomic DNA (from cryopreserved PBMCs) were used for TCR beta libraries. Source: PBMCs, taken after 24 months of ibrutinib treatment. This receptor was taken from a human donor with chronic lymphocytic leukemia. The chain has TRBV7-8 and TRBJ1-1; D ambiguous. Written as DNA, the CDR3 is TGTGCCAGCAGCTTGGGAGCTAACACTGAAGCTTTCTTT. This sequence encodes CASSLGANTEAFF.